This TCR beta chain was documented in a study of CD8 T cells in ankylosing spondylitis. Germline V gene data show CDR1 as MDHEN and CDR2 as SYDVKM. The CDR3 contains 14 residues. V lost 10 bases and J lost 4, with 17 bases in between. Quantitative 5'-RACE with molecular barcodes generated TCR beta libraries. TCRdb called the 5' RACE reads again in MiXCR, with one record for every CDR3 protein. The sample has 300,000 to 350,000 distinct CDR3 sequences; around a tenth are singletons. This clonotype was found many times. Antigen: not known. Study-wide points: Previous work reported some of these motif variants in the synovial fluid and blood of reactive arthritis. Those disease-linked clones were CD8+; they were also relatively rare in peripheral blood. Reportedly, disease-linked clones are significantly enriched in ankylosing spondylitis patients' matched synovial fluid.

The J gene is TRBJ2-1, the V gene TRBV28, with unresolved D. This TCR was recovered from a female donor with ankylosing spondylitis or in good health (not recorded which). Sequenced material: blood, either unsorted or a sorted T cell fraction (not recorded which). DNA of the CDR3: TGTGCCACCCTAAACCCTACCCCTTACAATGAGCAGTTCTTC. Its protein is CATLNPTPYNEQFF.